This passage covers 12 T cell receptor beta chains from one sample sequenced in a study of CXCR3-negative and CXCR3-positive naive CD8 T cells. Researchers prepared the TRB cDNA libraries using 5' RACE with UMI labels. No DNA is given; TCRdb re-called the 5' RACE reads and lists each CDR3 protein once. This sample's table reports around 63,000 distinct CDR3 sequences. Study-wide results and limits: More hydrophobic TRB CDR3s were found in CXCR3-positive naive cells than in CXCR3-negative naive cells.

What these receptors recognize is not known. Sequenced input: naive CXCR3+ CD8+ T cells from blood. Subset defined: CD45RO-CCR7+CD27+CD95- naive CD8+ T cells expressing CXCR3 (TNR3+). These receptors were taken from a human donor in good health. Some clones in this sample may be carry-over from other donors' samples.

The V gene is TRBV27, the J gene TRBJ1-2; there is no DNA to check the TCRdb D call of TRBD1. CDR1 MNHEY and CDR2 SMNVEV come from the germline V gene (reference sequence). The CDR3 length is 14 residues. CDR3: CASSSAGQAYGYTF.

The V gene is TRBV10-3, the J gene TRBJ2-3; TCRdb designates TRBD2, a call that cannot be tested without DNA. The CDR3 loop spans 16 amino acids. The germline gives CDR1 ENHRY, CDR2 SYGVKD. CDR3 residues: CAISDLAGALTDTQYF.

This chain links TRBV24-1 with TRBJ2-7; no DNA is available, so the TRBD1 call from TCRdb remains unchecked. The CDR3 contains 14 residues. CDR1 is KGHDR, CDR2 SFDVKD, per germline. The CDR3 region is CATYARAGVYEQYF.

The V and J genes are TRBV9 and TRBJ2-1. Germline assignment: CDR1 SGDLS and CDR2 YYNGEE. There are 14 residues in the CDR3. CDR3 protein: CASSVESAYNEQFF.

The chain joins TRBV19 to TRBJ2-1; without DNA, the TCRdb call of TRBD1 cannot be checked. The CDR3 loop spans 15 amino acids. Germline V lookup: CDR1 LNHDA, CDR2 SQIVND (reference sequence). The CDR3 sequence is CASSTRDSSYNEQFF.

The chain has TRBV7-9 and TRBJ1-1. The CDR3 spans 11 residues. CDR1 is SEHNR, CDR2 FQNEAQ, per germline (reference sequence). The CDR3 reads CASSLLAEAFF.

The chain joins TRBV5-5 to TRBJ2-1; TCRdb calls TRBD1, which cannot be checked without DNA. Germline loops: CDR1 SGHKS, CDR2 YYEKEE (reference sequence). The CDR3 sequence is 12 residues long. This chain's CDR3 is CASSLEGYEQFF.

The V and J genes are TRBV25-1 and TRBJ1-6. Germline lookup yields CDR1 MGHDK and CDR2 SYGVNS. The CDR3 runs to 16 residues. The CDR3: CASSDSYRVYNSPLHF.

CDR3 protein: CSATTVGTNTGELFF. V is TRBV29-1 and J is TRBJ2-2; TCRdb's D call, TRBD1, is unchecked because there is no DNA. Germline CDR1 SQVTM, CDR2 ANQGSEA. The CDR3 runs 15 residues.

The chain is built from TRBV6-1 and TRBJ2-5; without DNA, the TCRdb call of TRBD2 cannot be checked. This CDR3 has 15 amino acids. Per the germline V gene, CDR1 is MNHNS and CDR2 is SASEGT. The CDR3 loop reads CASSDIAGGQETQYF.

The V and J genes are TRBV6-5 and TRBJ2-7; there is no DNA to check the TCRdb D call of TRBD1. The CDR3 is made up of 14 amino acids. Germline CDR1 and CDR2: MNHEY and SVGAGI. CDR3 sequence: CASSSPQGIREQYF.

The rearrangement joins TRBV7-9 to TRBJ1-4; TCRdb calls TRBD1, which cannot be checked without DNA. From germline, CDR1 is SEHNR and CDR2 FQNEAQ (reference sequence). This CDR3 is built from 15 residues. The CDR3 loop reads CASSSPTGAEEKLFF.